These T cell receptor beta chains were read from a single sample in a study of T cells in narcolepsy. Libraries were prepared by immunoSEQ multiplex PCR; TCRdb keeps only in-frame clonotypes and omits some of them. The sample contains about 17,000 clones, roughly 72% of which appear only once. The sample comprised CD45RA- memory CD8+ T cells from PBMCs. Source of these receptors: a human donor with narcolepsy. Each CDR3 is given with its conserved first and last residue.

v_gene | CDR3aa
TRBV15 | CATSRGGNTEAFF
TRBV6-5 | CASSYSRGFEQYF
TRBV14 | CASSQDWLAGTDLDTQYF
TRBV2 | CASSESWGQGASGANVLTF
TRBV29-1 | CTGDRDPRGTEAFF
TRBV5-6 | CASSSNLGGAVDGYTF
TRBV19 | CASSKHASESYEQYF
TRBV2 | CASASNYGYTF
TRBV9 | CASSPDWRNEQFF
TRBV13 | CASSLRSQPSSYEQYF
TRBV7-9 | CASSLSVLGRYGYNEQFF
TRBV9 | CASSVGGTGLTYEQYF
TRBV6-4 | CASSDRGGVDEQFF
TRBV5-8 | CASSGGSGGTDTQYF
TRBV6-6 | CASSISGRVFGEQFF
TRBV28 | CASSFEGEGNEQFF
TRBV19 | CASQTVQGVDTEAFF
TRBV5-4 | CASSSKTTSYEQYF
TRBV5-6 | CASSPLTRKVNTEAFF
TRBV30 | CAWSSGLAGWGLDEQFF
TRBV5-6 | CASSFGGATTDTQYF
TRBV19 | CASSPTDRENTEAFF
TRBV4-1 | CASSWRQDGNQPQHF
TRBV11-3 | CASSLGQVGGDTEAFF
TRBV25-1 | CASSEGSGSYEQYF
TRBV9 | CASSLTSGSLDEQYF
TRBV9 | CASSVGYRGQPQHF
TRBV7-8 | CASSFGTGGNYGYTF
TRBV15 | CATSRDALVRGGDTEAFF
TRBV28 | CASSPRQALSGLNEQFF
TRBV6-9 | CASSYDPPRRSAYEQYF